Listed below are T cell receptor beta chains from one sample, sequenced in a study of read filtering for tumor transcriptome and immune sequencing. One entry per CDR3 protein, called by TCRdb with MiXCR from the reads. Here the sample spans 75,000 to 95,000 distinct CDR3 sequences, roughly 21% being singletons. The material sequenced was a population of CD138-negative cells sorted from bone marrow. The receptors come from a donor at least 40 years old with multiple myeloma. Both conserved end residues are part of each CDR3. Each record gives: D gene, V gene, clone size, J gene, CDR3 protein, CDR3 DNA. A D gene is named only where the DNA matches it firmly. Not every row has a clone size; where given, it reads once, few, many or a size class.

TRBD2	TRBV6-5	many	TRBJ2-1	CASSYYARGGPKEEQFF	TGTGCCAGCAGTTACTACGCCCGGGGGGGCCCCAAGGAGGAGCAGTTCTTC
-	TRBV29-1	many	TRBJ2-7	CSVADTVYEQYF	TGCAGCGTTGCCGACACCGTCTACGAGCAGTACTTC
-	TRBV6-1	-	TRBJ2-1	CASREASYNEQFF	TGTGCCAGCAGGGAAGCTTCCTACAATGAGCAGTTCTTC
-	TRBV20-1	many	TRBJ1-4	CSARDRRIGEKLFF	TGCAGTGCTAGAGATCGACGTATAGGTGAAAAACTGTTTTTT
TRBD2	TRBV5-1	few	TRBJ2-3	CASSLDPAGGSFLTDTQYF	TGCGCCAGCAGCTTGGATCCAGCGGGGGGATCCTTCCTCACAGATACGCAGTATTTT
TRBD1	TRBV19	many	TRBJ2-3	CASQDRGITDTQYF	TGTGCCAGCCAGGACAGGGGGATCACAGATACGCAGTATTTT
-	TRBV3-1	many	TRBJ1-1	CASSQDMGTNTEAFF	TGTGCCAGCAGCCAAGATATGGGGACGAACACTGAAGCTTTCTTT
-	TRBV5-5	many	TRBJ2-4	CASSPRGQTANIQYF	TGTGCCAGCAGCCCGAGGGGTCAGACAGCAAACATTCAGTACTTC
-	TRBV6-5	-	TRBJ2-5	CASTQYQGKETQYF	TGTGCCAGCACCCAGTATCAGGGTAAAGAGACCCAGTACTTC
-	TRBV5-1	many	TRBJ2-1	CASSLGVGSYNEQFF	TGCGCCAGCAGCTTGGGGGTAGGATCCTACAATGAGCAGTTCTTC
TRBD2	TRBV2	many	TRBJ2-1	CASSEAGLHNEQFF	TGTGCCAGCAGTGAGGCGGGACTACACAATGAGCAGTTCTTC
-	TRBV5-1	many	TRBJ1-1	CASSLDRLNTEAFF	TGTGCCAGCAGTTTAGACAGACTGAACACTGAAGCTTTCTTT
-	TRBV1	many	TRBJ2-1	CTSSQETNEQFF	TGCACCAGCAGCCAAGAAACCAATGAGCAGTTCTTC
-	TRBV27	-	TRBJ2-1	CASGPFGVGVPYNEQFF	TGTGCCAGCGGTCCATTTGGGGTAGGGGTTCCCTACAATGAGCAGTTTTTC
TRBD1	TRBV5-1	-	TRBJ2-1	CASSFRQGDGRGFF	TGCGCCAGCAGCTTTCGACAGGGGGATGGTAGAGGATTCTTC
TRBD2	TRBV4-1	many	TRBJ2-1	CASSQGELAYNEQFF	TGCGCCAGCAGCCAAGGGGAACTAGCGTACAATGAGCAGTTCTTC
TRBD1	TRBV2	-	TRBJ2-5	CASSRGPETQYF	TGTGCCAGCAGTAGGGGGCCGGAGACCCAGTACTTC
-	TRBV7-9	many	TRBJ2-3	CASSSLYRTDTQYF	TGTGCCAGCAGCTCACTTTATCGCACAGATACGCAGTATTTT
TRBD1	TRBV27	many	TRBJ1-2	CASSSRQGHYGYTF	TGTGCCAGCAGTAGCCGACAGGGGCACTATGGCTACACCTTC
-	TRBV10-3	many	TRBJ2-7	CAISGKPYEQYF	TGTGCCATCAGTGGTAAGCCCTACGAGCAGTACTTC
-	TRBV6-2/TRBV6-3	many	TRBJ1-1	CASSYPRAGASQAEAFF	TGTGCCAGCAGTTACCCTAGGGCAGGGGCCTCGCAGGCCGAAGCTTTCTTT
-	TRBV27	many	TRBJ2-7	CASSSAGAFYEQYF	TGTGCCAGCAGCTCCGCCGGGGCTTTCTACGAGCAGTACTTC
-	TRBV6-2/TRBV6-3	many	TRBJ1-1	CASSPGGHMNTEAFF	TGTGCCAGCAGTCCCGGGGGACACATGAACACTGAAGCTTTCTTT
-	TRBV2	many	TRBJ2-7	CASQRSEGGYEQYF	TGTGCCAGCCAAAGGTCGGAGGGGGGTTACGAGCAGTACTTC
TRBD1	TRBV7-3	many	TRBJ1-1	CASSLGGRGSNTEAFF	TGTGCCAGCAGCTTAGGCGGCAGGGGGTCTAACACTGAAGCTTTCTTT
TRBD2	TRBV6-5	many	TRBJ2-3	CASSYEGRGDTQYF	TGTGCCAGCAGTTACGAGGGGCGGGGGGATACGCAGTATTTT
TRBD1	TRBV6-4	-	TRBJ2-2	CASRTGGETGELFF	TGTGCCAGTCGGACAGGGGGTGAGACCGGGGAGCTGTTTTTT
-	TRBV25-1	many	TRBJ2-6	CASSEGSGANVLTF	TGTGCCAGCAGTGAGGGCTCTGGGGCCAACGTCCTGACTTTC
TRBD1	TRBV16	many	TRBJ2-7	CASSQSGQVDEQYF	TGTGCCAGCAGCCAGTCGGGACAGGTAGACGAGCAGTACTTC
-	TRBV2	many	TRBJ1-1	CASSPEGPGAFF	TGTGCCAGCAGCCCCGAGGGGCCAGGGGCTTTCTTT
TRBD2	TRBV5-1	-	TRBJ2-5	CASSVSGGEMETQYF	TGCGCCAGCAGCGTCAGCGGGGGGGAGATGGAGACCCAGTACTTC
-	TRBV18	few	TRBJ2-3	CASSPGVSRDTQYF	TGTGCCAGCTCACCGGGGGTCTCCCGGGATACGCAGTATTTT
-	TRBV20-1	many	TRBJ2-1	CSAAPRLGVWSEQFF	TGCAGTGCGGCCCCGAGACTAGGGGTTTGGAGTGAGCAGTTCTTC
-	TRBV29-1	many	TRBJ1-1	CSVVRGMNTEAFF	TGCAGCGTTGTGCGGGGCATGAACACTGAAGCTTTCTTT
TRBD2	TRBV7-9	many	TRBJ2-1	CASSLNSGGAGEQFF	TGTGCCAGCAGCTTAAATAGCGGGGGGGCCGGTGAGCAGTTCTTC
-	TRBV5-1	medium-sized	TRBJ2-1	CASSFGQNNEQFF	TGTGCCAGCAGTTTTGGACAGAACAATGAGCAGTTCTTC
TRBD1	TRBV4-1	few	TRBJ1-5	CASSQDRDSNQPQHF	TGCGCCAGCAGCCAGGACCGGGACAGTAATCAGCCCCAGCATTTT
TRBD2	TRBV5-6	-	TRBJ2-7	CASSRRGDYSYEQYF	TGTGCCAGCAGCCGCCGGGGGGATTACTCCTACGAGCAGTACTTC
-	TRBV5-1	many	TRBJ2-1	CASRGGAAYNEQFF	TGCGCCAGCCGGGGCGGAGCGGCCTACAATGAGCAGTTCTTC
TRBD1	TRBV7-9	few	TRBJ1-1	CASSLDGQGFGAFF	TGTGCCAGCAGCTTAGACGGACAGGGGTTTGGAGCTTTCTTT
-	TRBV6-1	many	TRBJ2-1	CASTKYNEQFF	TGTGCCAGCACCAAGTACAATGAGCAGTTCTTC
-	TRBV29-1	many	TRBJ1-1	CSVKPNRVEAFF	TGCAGCGTGAAACCGAACAGGGTTGAAGCTTTCTTT
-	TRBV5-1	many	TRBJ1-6	CASTSDRYNSPLHF	TGCGCCAGCACCTCCGACAGATATAATTCACCCCTCCACTTT
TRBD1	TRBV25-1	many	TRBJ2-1	CASSGGTGVNEQFF	TGTGCCAGCAGTGGGGGGACAGGAGTCAATGAGCAGTTCTTC
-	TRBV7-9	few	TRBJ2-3	CASSQDYTADTQYF	TGTGCCAGCAGCCAAGACTATACGGCGGATACGCAGTATTTT